A single sample is the source of the 31 T cell receptor beta chains below, sequenced in a study of tumor and adjacent non-tumor tissue in lung cancer. The library came from three nested PCR rounds adapted from ARM-PCR protocols. MiXCR, run by TCRdb on the multiplex PCR reads, gives a single entry per CDR3 protein. The table lists roughly 120,000 distinct CDR3 sequences, roughly three fifths of them singletons, with roughly 20% in the top ten. No cell sorting was done before RNA was extracted from the tissue. Distant lung tissue was collected more than 3 cm away from the tumor edge. The source material was distant non-tumor lung tissue. These receptors originate from a man between 60 and 70 years old with non-small cell lung cancer.

Note on this clonotype: The junction shows a germline mismatch at one end, possibly a read error. The chain has TRBV6-1 and TRBJ2-5, with D unclear. Germline V gene data show CDR1 as MNHNS and CDR2 as SASEGT. The length of the CDR3 is 15 residues. The CDR3 sequence: CVSRFPSTGLETQYF. CDR3 bases: TGTGTCAGCAGGTTCCCCTCGACGGGTCTGGAGACCCAGTACTTC.

V gene TRBV19 combines with J gene TRBJ1-6; D gene unclear. The V gene lost 7 bases and the J gene lost 2 bases, with 18 bases spanning the gap. Germline V gene lookup returns CDR1 LNHDA and CDR2 SQIVND (reference sequence). The CDR3 is 17 amino acids. Here the CDR3 DNA reads TGTGCCAGTACCCGAAACCTGGGAGAACCCTATAATTCACCCCTCCACTTT. This translates into CASTRNLGEPYNSPLHF.

The genes are TRBV30 and TRBJ2-1; D is possibly TRBD1 (6 bases). The ends were cut back, 7 bases at V and 4 bases at J, with 23 bases in the middle. CDR1 GTSNPN and CDR2 SVGIG come from the germline V gene (reference sequence). CDR3 length equals 16 residues. The CDR3: CASGCGGFRSYNEQFF. CDR3 sequence (DNA): TGTGCCTCGGGGTGTGGGGGCTTTCGGTCGTACAATGAGCAGTTCTTC. Full variable domain (remainder filled in from reference TRBV30 and TRBJ2-1): SQTIHQWPATLVQPVGSPLSLECTVEGTSNPNLYWYRQAAGRGLQLLFYSVGIGQISSEVPQNLSASRPQDRQFILSSKKLLLSDSGFYLCASGCGGFRSYNEQFFGPGTRLTVL.

A remark on this clonotype: One junction end disagrees with the germline gene, perhaps due to a read error. This rearrangement joins TRBV6-2 or TRBV6-3 to TRBJ2-1, with 10 bases fitting TRBD2. The CDR3 sequence is 16 residues long. Germline V gene data show CDR1 as MNHEY and CDR2 as SVGEGT. CDR3 coding DNA: TGCGCCAGGAGCGTAGCGGGAGGTAGCTCCTACAATGAGCAGTTCTTC. Amino acid sequence: CARSVAGGSSYNEQFF.

Notes on this clonotype: This could be a read error, since a much larger clone is one nucleotide away. The chain has TRBV29-1 and TRBJ1-2; possibly TRBD1 for D (5 bases). V lost 5 bases and J lost 7, with 20 bases in between. Germline CDR1 and CDR2: SQVTM and ANQGSEA. This CDR3 has 14 amino acids. The DNA of the CDR3 is TGCAGCGTTCCCGAGACAGCGACCCGCGGTGGCTACACCTTC. It codes for CSVPETATRGGYTF.

As regards this clonotype: Its ends do not fully match the called genes, so a read error is possible. V and J are TRBV2 and TRBJ1-5; D is uncertain. The germline V gene has CDR1 SNHLY and CDR2 FYNNEI. The CDR3 covers 14 residues. The CDR3: CARSEADGVQSQHF. CDR3 bases: TGTGCCCGCAGTGAAGCGGACGGCGTACAGTCCCAGCATTTT.

A remark on this clonotype: A much larger clone lies one base from this, so it may be a read error. The chain recombines TRBV5-1 with TRBJ2-5; D perhaps matches TRBD2 (6 bases). Per germline, CDR1 SGHRS and CDR2 YFSETQ. The CDR3 consists of 16 residues. The CDR3 bases are TGCGCCGGCAGCTTGGTGGCGGGAACACCAGGGGAGACCCAGTACTTC. Translation gives CAGSLVAGTPGETQYF.

Details on this clonotype: This may be a read error, as it is one base from a much larger clone. The chain combines TRBV5-5 with TRBJ2-1; D gene unclear. CDR1 and CDR2 (germline): SGHKS, YYEKEE (reference sequence). The CDR3 has 15 amino acids. CDR3 in amino acids: CASSYTERQHNERFF. CDR3 in DNA: TGTGCCAGCAGCTACACTGAACGGCAACACAATGAGCGGTTCTTC.

In this sample, this clonotype turned up many times. Given a much more abundant clone one base away, this may be a read error. The chain is built from TRBV11-1 and TRBJ2-3; tentatively, D is TRBD1 (6 bases). CDR3 size: 14 residues. Looked up from germline, CDR1 is SGHAT and CDR2 is FQDESV (reference sequence). Trimming left V 5 bases short and J 4 bases short, with 13 bases between. The CDR3 region has the DNA TGTGCCAGCAGCGCTCAACAGGGCTCAGATACGCAGTATTTT. Translated, it gives CASSAQQGSDTQYF.

The table lists this clonotype with a count of one. One end of the junction varies from germline; a read error may be responsible. This rearrangement joins TRBV29-1 to TRBJ2-1; a weak D match, TRBD2 (5 bases). The J call may be mistaken, given a closer DNA end match to TRBJ2-7. The CDR3 spans 15 residues. Germline V gene lookup returns CDR1 SQVTM and CDR2 ANQGSEA. As DNA, the CDR3 is TGCAGCCTTGAGGGTAGTCACAAGTCCTACAATGAGCAGTACTTC. Protein: CSLEGSHKSYNEQYF.

A remark on this clonotype: The junction departs from the called germline gene at one end, perhaps through a read error. V is TRBV4-3 and J is TRBJ2-3, with a tentative D call TRBD2 (5 bases). Germline CDR1 LGHNA, CDR2 YSLEER. CDR3 length: 17 amino acids. CDR3 sequence (DNA): TGCGCCAGCAGCCAAGATACCTCTGTCTCTAGCATAGATACGCAGTATTTT. This codes for CASSQDTSVSSIDTQYF.

Comments on this clonotype: A single base separates this from a much larger clone, so it may be a read error. The conserved closing phenylalanine or tryptophan is absent in this CDR3, likely reflecting a read error. The chain is built from TRBV10-3 and TRBJ2-7, with D unclear. Trimming took off 8 bases at V and 4 bases at J, with 9 bases between the two ends. Germline loops: CDR1 ENHRY, CDR2 SYGVKD. This CDR3 has 11 residues. The CDR3 region is CAIGLGYEQYL. The CDR3 DNA reads as TGTGCCATCGGCCTGGGATACGAGCAGTACTTA.

In its sample, this clonotype was seen many times. This rearrangement joins TRBV6-1 to TRBJ2-1, with a possible D match to TRBD1 (5 bases). Germline V gene lookup returns CDR1 MNHNS and CDR2 SASEGT. Deletions cut 1 base from V and 10 bases from J, with 17 bases between. There are 15 residues in the CDR3. CDR3 bases: TGTGCCAGCAGTGAAGGGGTTTTGGGGCCGCAGGAGCAGTTCTTC. Translating gives CASSEGVLGPQEQFF.

To note about this clonotype: A read error may produce the germline difference seen at one junction end. V is TRBV4-1 and J is TRBJ1-6; 12 bases line up with TRBD1. The CDR3 length is 19 residues. Germline CDR1 reads MGHRA; CDR2 reads YSYEKL. The CDR3 spells CSSSQEQAGQGARNSSLHF. The CDR3 nucleotides are TGCTCCAGCAGCCAAGAGCAAGCGGGACAGGGGGCGCGGAATTCATCCCTCCACTTT.

About this clonotype itself: At one boundary the junction diverges from the germline segment, which might be a read error. The chain employs TRBV28 and TRBJ2-5; possibly TRBD1 for D (5 bases). Looked up from germline, CDR1 is MDHEN and CDR2 is SYDVKM. The CDR3 consists of 14 residues. The CDR3 bases are TGTGCCAACAGTTCCTCGGACATGAAAGAGACCCAGTACTTC. Its protein product is CANSSSDMKETQYF. Full variable domain (outside the CDR3, taken from reference TRBV28 and TRBJ2-5): DVKVTQSSRYLVKRTGEKVFLECVQDMDHENMFWYRQDPGLGLRLIYFSYDVKMKEKGDIPEGYSVSREKKERFSLILESASTNQTSMYLCANSSSDMKETQYFGPGTRLLVL.

This clonotype has at least ten counts. This chain connects TRBV28 to TRBJ1-2; 8 positions match TRBD1. Germline loops: CDR1 MDHEN, CDR2 SYDVKM. Germline trimming cut 2 bases from V and 2 bases from J; bases unmatched to any gene: 1. CDR3 length: 14 residues. The CDR3 here is CASSLRQGNYGYTF. The CDR3 DNA follows: TGTGCCAGCAGTTTAAGACAGGGGAACTATGGCTACACCTTC.

Concerning this clonotype itself: A read error is possible here, since a much larger clone lies one base away. The gene calls are TRBV5-4 and TRBJ1-5; D perhaps matches TRBD1 (5 bases). The CDR3 sequence is 14 residues long. The germline V gene encodes CDR1 SGHNT and CDR2 YYREEE (reference sequence). CDR3 in amino acids: CAGSYKGSNQPQHF. DNA of the CDR3: TGTGCCGGCAGTTACAAGGGGAGCAATCAGCCCCAGCATTTT.

This rearrangement joins TRBV12-3 or TRBV12-4 to TRBJ1-2, with D hard to call. This CDR3 spans 16 amino acids. CDR3 bases: TGTGTTAGCAGTTTAGTCAGGACTTCTTCAAACTATGGCTACACCTTC. As protein: CVSSLVRTSSNYGYTF.

With regard to this clonotype: One end of the junction varies from germline; a read error may be responsible. The gene calls are TRBV5-1 and TRBJ2-3; the D gene is possibly TRBD1 (5 bases). This CDR3 comprises 14 residues. Germline CDR1 SGHRS, CDR2 YFSETQ. CDR3 residues: CANSLKGAADTQYF. In DNA, the CDR3 is TGCGCCAACAGCTTGAAAGGGGCGGCAGATACGCAGTATTTT.

This clonotype was observed many times. The junction and the germline gene differ at one end; a read error may be behind it. The V gene is TRBV10-1, the J gene TRBJ2-2; unclear D gene. The germline CDR1 and CDR2 sequences are WNHNN and SYGVQD (reference sequence). This CDR3 region has 12 residues. CDR3 sequence: CANSEGPGELFF. CDR3 DNA sequence: TGCGCCAACAGTGAAGGGCCCGGGGAGCTGTTTTTT.

This clonotype occurred a few times. A much larger clone differs by one base, so this may be a read error. V and J are TRBV7-8 and TRBJ2-3, with TRBD2 matching over 14 bases. Trimming took 5 bases from V and 3 from J; bases not matched to a gene: 4. CDR3 length: 16 amino acids. Germline CDR1 SGHVS, CDR2 FQNEAQ. CDR3 coding DNA: TGTGCCAGCAGCCGGAGGACTAGCGGGGGGACAGATACGCAGTATTTT. As protein: CASSRRTSGGTDTQYF.

Regarding this clonotype: This CDR3 is missing its conserved last phenylalanine or tryptophan, likely due to a read error. The rearrangement uses TRBV11-3 and TRBJ2-7; D gene unclear. Germline CDR1 is SGHNT and CDR2 is YENEEA. This CDR3 region has 14 residues. The CDR3 DNA sequence: TGTGTCAGCAGCTCCAGAGGCCAGTCCTACGAGCAGTACATC. This gives the protein CVSSSRGQSYEQYI.

This clonotype is a singleton in its sample. A much larger clone sits a single nucleotide away, making a read error possible. The chain joins TRBV20-1 to TRBJ2-1, with D tentatively TRBD2 (7 bases). The CDR3 is made up of 15 amino acids. Trimming shortened V by 5 bases and J by 4 bases, and 18 bases separated the two germline ends. Germline V gives CDR1 DFQATT, CDR2 SNEGSKA (reference sequence). CDR3 DNA sequence: TGCAGTGCTGGGGGGGGGCTAGTAGGATACAATGAGCAGTTCTTC. This codes for CSAGGGLVGYNEQFF.

V and J are TRBV6-2 or TRBV6-3 and TRBJ2-7; a weak D match, TRBD1 (6 bases). CDR3 length equals 13 residues. V was cut by 5 bases and J by 2 bases, with 10 bases left in between. Per germline, CDR1 MNHEY and CDR2 SVGEGT. CDR3 amino acids: CASSQDSTYEQYF. CDR3 sequence (DNA): TGTGCCAGCAGTCAGGACAGCACCTACGAGCAGTACTTC.

This rearrangement joins TRBV6-2 or TRBV6-3 to TRBJ1-6, with 8 bases that match TRBD1. Germline V gene data show CDR1 as MNHEY and CDR2 as SVGEGT. This CDR3 is 11 amino acids long. In nucleotides, the CDR3 is TGTCTCAGCAGCTACGACAGGGGCCTCCACTTT. Translation gives CLSSYDRGLHF.

Points on this clonotype: This sequence may be a read error, since a much larger clone differs from it by one base. This chain connects TRBV5-4 to TRBJ2-3, with 8 bases identical to TRBD1. Germline V lookup: CDR1 SGHNT, CDR2 YYREEE (reference sequence). The CDR3 loop spans 15 amino acids. The CDR3 DNA sequence: TGTGCCAGCAGCTTGGTCGGGACAGGCACAGATGCGCAGTATTTT. As protein: CASSLVGTGTDAQYF.

A note on this clonotype: One junction end disagrees with the germline gene, perhaps due to a read error. The chain employs TRBV11-1 and TRBJ2-1; D might be TRBD2 (6 bases). The CDR3 spans 13 residues. Looked up from germline, CDR1 is SGHAT and CDR2 is FQDESV (reference sequence). The CDR3 spells CDSSLGTAPRLFF. The CDR3 coding sequence is TGTGACAGCAGCTTGGGGACTGCCCCTAGGTTGTTCTTC.

With respect to this clonotype: A junction end diverges from the germline sequence, so it may reflect a read error. V gene TRBV4-1 combines with J gene TRBJ2-6, with 8 bases lining up with TRBD1. The CDR3 is 16 amino acids. CDR1 MGHRA and CDR2 YSYEKL come from the germline V gene. CDR3 protein: CTSSQGGQAGANVLTF. CDR3 in DNA: TGCACCAGTAGCCAAGGGGGACAGGCTGGGGCCAACGTCCTGACTTTC.

A remark on this clonotype: One junction end does not reproduce the germline sequence, and a read error may be involved. V and J are TRBV6-2 or TRBV6-3 and TRBJ2-2; weak D call: TRBD1 (6 bases). There are 16 residues in the CDR3. Germline CDR1 is MNHEY and CDR2 is SVGEGT. CDR3 nucleotides: TGTGCCAGCAGACAAGGGGGAGAGACAAACACCGGGGAGCTGCTTTTT. This translates into CASRQGGETNTGELLF.

In regard to this clonotype: One end of the junction varies from germline; a read error may be responsible. This chain uses TRBV20-1 with TRBJ2-7; D is undetermined. Germline V gives CDR1 DFQATT, CDR2 SNEGSKA (reference sequence). CDR3 length: 15 amino acids. The CDR3, as DNA: TGCTGTGCTGGAGACCCCAAGGGTCCCTCCTACGAGCAGTACTTC. Translation gives CCAGDPKGPSYEQYF.

Concerning this clonotype itself: The CDR3 carries no conserved terminal phenylalanine or tryptophan, so it likely arises from a read error. The V call is TRBV5-4, the J call TRBJ2-4; TRBD1 matches 7 bases. Germline lookup yields CDR1 SGHNT and CDR2 YYREEE (reference sequence). V gave up 4 bases and J gave up 3 bases; unmatched junction bases: 7. The CDR3 sequence is 15 residues long. This CDR3 is CASSLTGSNKNIQYL. CDR3 sequence (DNA): TGTGCCAGCAGCCTGACAGGGAGTAACAAAAACATTCAGTACCTC.